The present T cell receptor beta chain was sequenced within a study of blood T cell repertoires in COVID-19. Study as a whole: Collection of acute and convalescent COVID-19 samples took place in the United States, Italy and Spain. Sources were T cells, B-cell-depleted T cells, or PBMCs; the material itself was cDNA or gDNA.

Enrollment of patients from Seattle took place during active infection, with longitudinal follow-up. Germline V gene data show CDR1 as SGHNT and CDR2 as YYREEE (reference sequence). The J segment lost 8 bases and the V segment lost 4 bases, leaving 10 bases of the junction unmatched. The CDR3 has 15 residues. In the study's own analysis: Estimates of nucleated cell counts were drawn from the amplification of reference gene primers. Here immunoSEQ multiplex PCR was the method, and the copy in TCRdb shows in-frame clones only, minus some. That table gives V, J and clone size, and the DNA gave D and trimming. This sample has about 170,000 clones; 85% occur once, and the top ten carry approximately 7.6%.

The gene calls are TRBV5-4 and TRBJ1-4, with 8 bases lining up with TRBD1. Source material: peripheral blood. The clonotype was recovered from a woman of 80 years or more with COVID-19, enrolled during active disease. CDR3 loop: CASSPSTGEEEKLFF. The CDR3, as DNA: TGTGCCAGCAGCCCCTCGACAGGGGAGGAAGAAAAACTGTTTTTT.